This TCR beta chain was observed in a study of blood T cells in healthy people across ages. Overall study findings and caveats: Higher diversity, along with more naive CD4+ cells, distinguished long-lived donors from aged donors.

Together with a sample-barcoded 5' primer, a J-beta primer mix was included in a second PCR lasting about 7 to 11 cycles. MiXCR, applied by TCRdb to the 5' RACE reads, yields one record per CDR3 protein. Here the sample spans over 600,000 distinct CDR3 sequences, 35% to 50% being singletons. The junction had 14 bases not matched to a gene; V was cut back by 5 bases and J by 7 bases. The CDR3 is made up of 15 amino acids. Points on this clonotype: Its target is not known.

The specimen was blood. This clonotype was obtained from a man older than 75 in good health. V usage is TRBV12-3 or TRBV12-4 and J usage is TRBJ2-7, with TRBD2 identical over 7 bases. The CDR3 loop reads CASSPGTNGRDEQYF. The DNA of the CDR3 is TGTGCCAGCAGTCCCGGGACTAACGGGAGAGATGAGCAGTACTTC.